The next 3 T cell receptor beta chains were all read from a single sample in a study of siplizumab effects on memory and regulatory T cells. Profiled with immunoSEQ multiplex PCR; TCRdb holds only in-frame clones, not every one. In the table there are about 52,000 clones, under 98% of which are singletons. Sequenced sample: naive CD4+ T cells sorted from blood. Receptors originate from a human donor in good health.

The CDR3 is CASSEGIDSNQPQHF. Written as DNA, the CDR3 is TGTGCCAGCAGCGAGGGGATTGATAGCAATCAGCCCCAGCATTTT. This chain uses TRBV9 with TRBJ1-5; tentative D call: TRBD1 (5 bases). The CDR3 contains 15 residues. Trimming took 3 bases from V and 0 from J, leaving 10 bases between them. Germline V CDR1 and CDR2: SGDLS, YYNGEE.

The V and J genes are TRBV25-1 and TRBJ1-6; no clear D gene. Trimming left V 4 bases short and J 9 bases short, with 7 bases between. CDR1 is MGHDK, CDR2 SYGVNS, per germline. CDR3 length: 12 residues. CDR3 nucleotides: TGTGCCAGCAGTGGTGGTAGTTCACCCCTCCACTTT. Translation: CASSGGSSPLHF.

This rearrangement joins TRBV9 to TRBJ2-1; TRBD2 agrees at 7 bases. Germline V gene data show CDR1 as SGDLS and CDR2 as YYNGEE. The V gene end was trimmed by 3 bases and the J gene end by 3 bases; junction bases not matched to a gene: 6. The CDR3 runs 15 residues. This CDR3 is CASSALSGLYNEQFF. For the CDR3, the DNA is TGTGCCAGCAGCGCTCTTAGCGGGCTCTACAATGAGCAGTTCTTC.